One sample yielded the 13 T cell receptor beta chains listed below, sequenced in a study of graft-versus-host responses after intestinal transplantation. No antigen has been assigned to these receptors. The method was immunoSEQ multiplex PCR; TCRdb's version includes in-frame clones alone and lacks a portion of them. The table lists 90,000 to 150,000 clones, over 85% of them singletons. Here the sequenced sample was unstimulated CD4+ T cells sorted from spleen or lymph node cells, taken before intestinal transplant. The receptors come from a human donor who received an intestinal transplant.

V usage is TRBV9 and J usage is TRBJ2-3; D may correspond to TRBD1 or TRBD2 (5 bases each). V was clipped by 2 bases and J by 0 bases, with 10 bases between them. Germline lookup yields CDR1 SGDLS and CDR2 YYNGEE. The CDR3 runs 15 residues. CDR3 in DNA: TGTGCCAGCAGCGTGGGGGTCGGGAGCACAGATACGCAGTATTTT. It translates to CASSVGVGSTDTQYF.

The chain couples TRBV29-1 to TRBJ2-7, with TRBD2 as a possible D gene (6 bases). The CDR3 spans 13 residues. Trimming took off 6 bases at V and 3 bases at J, with 15 bases between the two ends. Germline V gene data show CDR1 as SQVTM and CDR2 as ANQGSEA. The CDR3 DNA reads as TGCAGCGTCCAAAGACTAGGTTACTACGAGCAGTACTTC. As protein: CSVQRLGYYEQYF.

The chain uses TRBV5-1 and TRBJ2-3, with D possibly being TRBD2 (6 bases). The CDR3 sequence is 13 residues long. The V and J ends lost 7 bases and 4 bases respectively, with 13 bases between them. The germline CDR1 and CDR2 sequences are SGHRS and YFSETQ. CDR3 loop: CASAEGGADTQYF. The CDR3 DNA follows: TGCGCCAGCGCGGAGGGAGGTGCAGATACGCAGTATTTT.

The J gene is TRBJ1-1, the V gene TRBV9; 9 nucleotides line up with TRBD1. CDR3 size: 14 residues. Germline V gives CDR1 SGDLS, CDR2 YYNGEE. Germline trimming cut 3 bases from V and 5 bases from J; bases unmatched to any gene: 5. CDR3 nucleotide sequence: TGTGCCAGCAGCGCCAACAGGGGGCGAACTGAAGCTTTCTTT. Amino acid sequence: CASSANRGRTEAFF.

The chain combines TRBV29-1 with TRBJ2-1; 8 nucleotides agree with TRBD2. The CDR3 extends over 14 amino acids. V gave up 6 bases and J gave up 4 bases; unmatched junction bases: 8. Germline V gives CDR1 SQVTM, CDR2 ANQGSEA. The CDR3 DNA is TGCAGCGTCGAACCGGGACTAGTGTACAATGAGCAGTTCTTC. Its translation is CSVEPGLVYNEQFF.

This chain connects TRBV5-1 to TRBJ2-1; maybe TRBD2 (6 bases). The CDR3 is 17 residues long. CDR1 SGHRS and CDR2 YFSETQ come from the germline V gene. Trimming removed 0 bases from V and 3 bases from J, with 16 bases in between. The CDR3 loop reads CASSLAVTGAGYNEQFF. Written as DNA, the CDR3 is TGCGCCAGCAGCTTGGCCGTAACGGGAGCGGGCTACAATGAGCAGTTCTTC. The variable domain in full, with the rest retrieved from reference TRBV5-1 and TRBJ2-1, is KAGVTQTPRYLIKTRGQQVTLSCSPISGHRSVSWYQQTPGQGLQFLFEYFSETQRNKGNFPGRFSGRQFSNSRSEMNVSTLELGDSALYLCASSLAVTGAGYNEQFFGPGTRLTVL.

The genes are TRBV5-1 and TRBJ2-5; the D gene is possibly TRBD1 (6 bases). CDR3 length: 13 amino acids. Germline CDR1 SGHRS, CDR2 YFSETQ. Trimming took off 6 bases at V and 3 bases at J, with 12 bases between the two ends. CDR3 loop: CASNRNREETQYF. The CDR3 DNA follows: TGCGCCAGCAACCGGAACAGGGAAGAGACCCAGTACTTC.

The rearrangement uses TRBV11-2 and TRBJ2-1; 13 positions match TRBD2. J lost 4 bases, V lost 6 bases, and 3 bases had no gene match. Germline values: CDR1 SGHAT, CDR2 FQNNGV. The CDR3 is 15 amino acids. The CDR3 nucleotides are TGTGCCAGCAGACTAGCGGGAGGGAAATACAATGAGCAGTTCTTC. Protein product: CASRLAGGKYNEQFF. The complete variable domain, with remaining parts taken from reference TRBV11-2 and TRBJ2-1, reads EAGVAQSPRYKIIEKRQSVAFWCNPISGHATLYWYQQILGQGPKLLIQFQNNGVVDDSQLPKDRFSAERLKGVDSTLKIQPAKLEDSAVYLCASRLAGGKYNEQFFGPGTRLTVL.

The chain combines TRBV28 with TRBJ2-5, with D hard to call. CDR1 and CDR2 from the germline V gene are MDHEN and SYDVKM. The CDR3 covers 17 residues. V was pared by 3 bases and J by 5 bases, with 22 bases between. The CDR3 DNA reads as TGTGCCAGCAGTTTTCGGCGTCCGAGACAACAGTGGGAGACCCAGTACTTC. Translated, it gives CASSFRRPRQQWETQYF.

The chain recombines TRBV27 with TRBJ2-1; unclear D gene. The germline V gene encodes CDR1 MNHEY and CDR2 SMNVEV (reference sequence). CDR3 size: 15 residues. V lost 5 bases and J lost 0, with 11 bases in between. The CDR3 DNA follows: TGTGCCAGCAGTCTTAACATCTACTCCTACAATGAGCAGTTCTTC. Translating it yields CASSLNIYSYNEQFF.

The chain uses TRBV15 and TRBJ1-2, with D perhaps TRBD1 (5 bases). Looked up from germline, CDR1 is LNHNV and CDR2 is YYDKDF (reference sequence). The CDR3 contains 15 residues. Trimming cost V 2 bases and J 6 bases, with 16 bases left between them. In DNA form, the CDR3 reads TGTGCCACCAGCAGATCCGGGACTACCCTGGATGGCTACACCTTC. Translated, it gives CATSRSGTTLDGYTF. Drawing the rest from reference TRBV15 and TRBJ1-2, the complete variable domain is DAMVIQNPRYQVTQFGKPVTLSCSQTLNHNVMYWYQQKSSQAPKLLFHYYDKDFNNEADTPDNFQSRRPNTSFCFLDIRSPGLGDTAMYLCATSRSGTTLDGYTFGSGTRLTVV.

J is TRBJ2-3 and V is TRBV28, with D perhaps matching TRBD1 or TRBD2 (5 bases each). The germline CDR1 and CDR2 sequences are MDHEN and SYDVKM. V gave up 6 bases and J gave up 1 base, with 8 bases separating them. The CDR3 is made up of 13 amino acids. In DNA, the CDR3 is TGTGCCAGCAGCCTGGGGGGCACAGATACGCAGTATTTT. This codes for CASSLGGTDTQYF.

This chain connects TRBV7-9 to TRBJ2-6; 8 bases match TRBD1. In germline, CDR1 is SEHNR, CDR2 FQNEAQ (reference sequence). V was clipped by 5 bases and J by 5 bases; unmatched bases: 14. The CDR3 length is 18 residues. In DNA, the CDR3 is TGTGCCAGCAGCAAAACCGGGACAGGAGCTATGCGGGCCAACGTCCTGACTTTC. Protein product: CASSKTGTGAMRANVLTF.